This entry features one T cell receptor beta chain sequence. The clone's antigen remains unknown. The read ends 3 residues before the CDR3 terminus; that terminus is restored from the germline J gene. Every participant had a single incident cervical HPV16 infection, and women with prevalent HPV16 infections were excluded. Cervical HPV DNA was detected with MY09/MY11 PCR, and genotyping was done with dot-blot hybridization. Roughly 15 mL of heparinized blood were centrifuged, and the buffy coat was split into aliquots, frozen at -30 degrees C, and then kept at -80 degrees C. QIAGEN kits were used to extract genomic DNA from buffy coat specimens. These data come from a study of T cells in women clearing cervical HPV infection listed by TCRdb under 2018. Context from the whole study: The cases were 25 to 30 women with histologically confirmed HPV16-related CIN3 or worse, and 2 of these cases were invasive cancers. Cases and controls were matched on year of sample collection and on age within five years. Nested within Costa Rica's Guanacaste HPV Natural History Study, an exploratory proof-of-principle case-control study compared TCR repertoires across cervical HPV16 outcomes. Cases had a median age of almost 35 years compared with approximately 40 for controls, and baseline characteristics showed no significant differences between the groups. Because only a few women had HLA typing data, the possibility that HLA type acted as a confounder could not be ruled out. The parent cohort enrolled roughly 9,400 women aged 18 or older in Guanacaste, Costa Rica, in 1993 to 1994 and followed the women for around seven years. The controls were around 26 women whose single incident HPV16 infection cleared within 12 months with no development of precancer or cancer. For cases, a median interval of 149 days, with an interquartile range of about 80 to 200 days, was observed between lesion detection and blood sampling. Quality controls consisted of five blinded duplicates per group, for a total of around 60 samples made up of approximately 50 participants and around ten replicates. Blood from cases was collected at the visit where the lesion was first found, while blood from controls was collected once the infection could no longer be detected. Broad study findings and their caveats: TRBV6-7 relative abundance was lower in cases than in controls (roughly 0.11% versus 0.16%; Bonferroni P = 0.0008). T-cell numbers per sample were unknown, so richness differences could reflect varying T-cell content rather than repertoire biology. The cross-sectional design could not show whether the associations came before the infection or were a result of it, and neither effector/memory subsets nor HPV-specific T cells were isolated. Random forest classifiers that combined richness and V gene abundances separated cases from controls with an estimated AUC of less than 0.85. TCR repertoire richness was significantly higher in CIN3+ cases than in controls across sequencing depths, while evenness did not differ.

TCR beta CDR3 regions were amplified by multiplex PCR using the immunoSEQ assay from an average of about 1,200 ng genomic DNA per sample. To correct primer bias, the assay used a complete synthetic TCR repertoire to set an amplification baseline. The amplicons were sequenced using the Illumina platform. The published analysis was carried out like this. Sequence errors were corrected by clustering with frequency ratios and a modified nearest-neighbor algorithm, and the sequences were then analyzed in the immunoSEQ Analyzer using IMGT gene definitions. At each rarefaction depth, TCR richness and evenness were averaged across 20 rarefaction repeats, and any sample with fewer sequences than the depth was left out. Wilcoxon rank sum tests with FDR correction were used to compare relative abundances of V, D and J genes between the groups. Blinded duplicates gave an intraclass correlation of around 96% for TCR richness and an average of about 76% across around 66 gene segments. The clones in this table, taken by TCRdb from immuneACCESS, are in-frame only. Not every clone is retained; where verified, under half of the shortfall comes from an unresolved V gene, and the cause of the rest is unknown. The V and J calls and clone size are taken from that table; D and trimming were inferred from the DNA. In this sample's table one finds tens of thousands of clones. Of the sample, approximately 6% falls within the top ten clones.

Including the terminal cysteine and phenylalanine, the CDR3 comprises 14 residues. Shown are 33 bases from within the CDR3, in frame from base 1. Relative to germline, V is 0 bases shorter and J is 4 bases shorter, with 11 bases between their ends. The germline V gene (reference sequence) gives CDR1 as SGHKS and CDR2 as YYEKEE. Sequences were obtained from blood buffy coat. The chain is encoded by TRBV5-5 joined to TRBJ2-7; TRBD2 is perhaps the D gene, given 5 matching bases. This TCR was recovered from a woman aged 18-69 years with a cervical HPV16 infection that either progressed to CIN3+ or cleared (not recorded which). The CDR3 protein sequence reads: CASSLGLPSYEQYF. The part of the CDR3 DNA that was read is TGTGCCAGCAGCTTGGGACTACCGTCTTACGAG.